The table lists the clone carrying this TCR beta chain with a few counts. What it recognizes is unknown. TCRdb analysed the 5' RACE reads with MiXCR anew, one entry per CDR3 protein. The profile shows 350,000 or so distinct CDR3 sequences, roughly an eighth of them singletons. The data originate from a study of identical twins. Overall study results and limits: Low generation probability was overrepresented in out-of-frame alpha sequences shared by twins. Fewer insertions were carried by abundant cord blood beta clonotypes, but none was seen in memory repertoires.

With 7 bases clipped from V and 7 bases from J, the junction kept 3 bases outside the gene matches. Looked up from germline, CDR1 is SNHLY and CDR2 is FYNNEI. The CDR3 contains 11 residues. This sample also appeared in a second study, on yellow fever vaccine responses in identical twins.

The clonotype comes from a woman aged 18-29 years in good health. This chain links TRBV2 with TRBJ1-1; 7 positions agree with TRBD1. Specimen: CD8+ T cells sorted from blood. The CDR3 coding sequence is TGTGCCAGCACTGACAGGGTTGAAGCTTTCTTT. It yields the protein CASTDRVEAFF. Filled out from reference TRBV2 and TRBJ1-1, the complete variable domain reads EPEVTQTPSHQVTQMGQEVILRCVPISNHLYFYWYRQILGQKVEFLVSFYNNEISEKSEIFDDQFSVERPDGSNFTLKIRSTKLEDSAMYFCASTDRVEAFFGQGTRLTVV.